This TCR beta chain was found in a study of blood T cell repertoires in COVID-19. About the study: Samples came from the United States, Italy and Spain, spanning acute and convalescent COVID-19. Sources were T cells, B-cell-depleted T cells, or PBMCs; the material itself was cDNA or gDNA.

Original data processing: Nucleated cell number was recorded as an estimate derived from reference gene primer amplification. Clones were sequenced by immunoSEQ multiplex PCR, and TCRdb holds only the in-frame ones, with some missing. V and J calls and clone size come straight from that table; D and trimming were deduced from the DNA. The sample lists 100,000 to 150,000 clones; 80% were seen once. The CDR3 has 15 amino acids. Germline lookup yields CDR1 PRHDT and CDR2 FYEKMQ (reference sequence). J was trimmed by 9 bases and V by 2 bases; bases with no gene match: 8. The clonotype originates from a man aged 65 to 79 with acute or convalescent COVID-19. The V call is TRBV13, the J call TRBJ2-1; 9 nucleotides line up with TRBD2. Sequencing was carried out using peripheral blood. The CDR3 region is CASSLRSSGAVEQFF. CDR3 sequence (DNA): TGTGCCAGCAGCTTACGATCTAGCGGGGCTGTTGAGCAGTTCTTC.